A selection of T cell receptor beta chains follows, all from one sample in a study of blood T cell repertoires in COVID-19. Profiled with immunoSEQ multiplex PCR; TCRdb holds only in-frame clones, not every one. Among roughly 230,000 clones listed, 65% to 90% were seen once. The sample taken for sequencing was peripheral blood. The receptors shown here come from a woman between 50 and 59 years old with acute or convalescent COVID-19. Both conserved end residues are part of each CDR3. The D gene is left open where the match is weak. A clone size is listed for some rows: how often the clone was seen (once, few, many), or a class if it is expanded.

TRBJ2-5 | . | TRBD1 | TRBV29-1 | TGCAGCACTGGGGGACAGTACCAAGAGACCCAGTACTTC | CSTGGQYQETQYF
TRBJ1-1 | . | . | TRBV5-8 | TGTGCCAGCAGCTTGTTCCAGAACACTGAAGCTTTCTTT | CASSLFQNTEAFF
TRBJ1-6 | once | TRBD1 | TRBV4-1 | TGCGCCAGCAGCCTGGCGGACAGGGATTCACCCCTCCACTTT | CASSLADRDSPLHF
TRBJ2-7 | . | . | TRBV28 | TGTGCCAGCAGTCACCAGGGTGACGAGCAGTACTTC | CASSHQGDEQYF
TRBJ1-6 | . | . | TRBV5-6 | TGTGCCAGCAGCTGGGGGGGACGTGGTAATTCACCCCTCCACTTT | CASSWGGRGNSPLHF
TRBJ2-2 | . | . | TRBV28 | TGTGCCAGCACCTCCAGGGTCACCGGGGAGCTGTTTTTT | CASTSRVTGELFF
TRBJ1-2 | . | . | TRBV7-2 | TGTGCCAGCAGCTCGACAGGAAACTATGGCTACACCTTC | CASSSTGNYGYTF
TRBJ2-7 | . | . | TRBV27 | TGTGCCAGCCGAAGCCCGGGTACTTCCTACGAGCAGTACTTC | CASRSPGTSYEQYF
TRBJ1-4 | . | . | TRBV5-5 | TGTGCCAGCAGTTTCCTCCCGGCAACTAATGAAAAACTGTTTTTT | CASSFLPATNEKLFF
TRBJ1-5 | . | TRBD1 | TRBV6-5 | TGTGCCAGCAGTAGACAGGGGAGCGATCAGCCCCAGCATTTT | CASSRQGSDQPQHF
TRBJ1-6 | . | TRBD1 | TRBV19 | TGTGCCAGTAGTTTAACAGGGGGGAATTCACCCCTCCACTTT | CASSLTGGNSPLHF
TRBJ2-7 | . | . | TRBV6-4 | TGTGCCAGCAGTGAGACGATAAGGGGGTCACCTCCCTACGAGCAGTACTTC | CASSETIRGSPPYEQYF
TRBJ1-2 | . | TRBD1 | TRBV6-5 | TGTGCCAGCAGTTGGGACAGGGAAAGGACGAATGGCTACACCTTC | CASSWDRERTNGYTF
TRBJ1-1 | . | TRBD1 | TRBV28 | TGTGCCAGCAGTATCAGAGGGACAGCTTACATGAACACTGAAGCTTTCTTT | CASSIRGTAYMNTEAFF
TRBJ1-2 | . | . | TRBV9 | TGTGCCAGCAGCCCCACAGGGTTTGATGGCTACACCTTC | CASSPTGFDGYTF